This T cell receptor beta chain derives from a study of T-cell reconstitution after alpha-beta-depleted transplantation in children. The V end lost 6 bases, the J end lost 9 bases, and 14 bases lay between the germline ends. There are 13 residues in the CDR3. Unique molecular identifiers were built into the TCRbeta library. Via MiXCR, TCRdb re-called the PCR reads, giving one row per CDR3 protein. The profile shows some 16,000 distinct CDR3 sequences, roughly 4.7% of them singletons. The chain employs TRBV12-3 or TRBV12-4 and TRBJ2-2, with D tentatively TRBD1 (5 bases). The sequence came from a boy aged 5-17 years with acute lymphoblastic leukemia, due to receive a stem cell transplant. The sequences come from PBMCs, collected before TCRalphabeta/CD19-depleted stem cell transplant. Here the CDR3 DNA reads TGTGCCAGCAGGAAACAGGCCTTCCGGGAGCTGTTTTTT. Its translation: CASRKQAFRELFF.